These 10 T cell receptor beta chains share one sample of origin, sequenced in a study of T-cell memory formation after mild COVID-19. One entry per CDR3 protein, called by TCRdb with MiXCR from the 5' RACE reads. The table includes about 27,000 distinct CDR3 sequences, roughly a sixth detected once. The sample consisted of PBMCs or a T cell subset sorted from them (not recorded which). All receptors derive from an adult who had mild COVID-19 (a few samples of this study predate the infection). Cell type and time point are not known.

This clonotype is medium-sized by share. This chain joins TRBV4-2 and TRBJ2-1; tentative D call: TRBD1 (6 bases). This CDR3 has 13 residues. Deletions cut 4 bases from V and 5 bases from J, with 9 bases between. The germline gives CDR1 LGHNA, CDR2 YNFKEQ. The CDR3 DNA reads TGTGCCAGCAGCCTGGGGGCCAACAATGAGCAGTTCTTC. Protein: CASSLGANNEQFF.

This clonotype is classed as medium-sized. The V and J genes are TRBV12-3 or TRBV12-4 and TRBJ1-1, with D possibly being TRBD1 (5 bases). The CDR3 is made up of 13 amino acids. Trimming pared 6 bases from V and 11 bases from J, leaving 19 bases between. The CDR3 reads CASSPGPPAGAFF. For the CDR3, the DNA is TGTGCCAGCAGCCCGGGACCACCGGCTGGGGCTTTCTTT.

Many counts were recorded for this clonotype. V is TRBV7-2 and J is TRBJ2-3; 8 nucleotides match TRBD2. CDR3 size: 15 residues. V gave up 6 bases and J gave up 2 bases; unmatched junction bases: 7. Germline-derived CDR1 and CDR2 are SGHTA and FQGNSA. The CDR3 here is CASRPTSGSTDTQYF. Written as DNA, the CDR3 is TGTGCCAGCAGACCTACTAGCGGCTCCACAGATACGCAGTATTTT.

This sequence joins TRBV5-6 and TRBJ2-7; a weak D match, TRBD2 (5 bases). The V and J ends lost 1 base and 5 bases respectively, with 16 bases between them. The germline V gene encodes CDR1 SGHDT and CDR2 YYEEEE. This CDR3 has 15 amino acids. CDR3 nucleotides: TGTGCCAGCAGCTTGCGACTGACTAACGCCCACGAGCAGTACTTC. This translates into CASSLRLTNAHEQYF.

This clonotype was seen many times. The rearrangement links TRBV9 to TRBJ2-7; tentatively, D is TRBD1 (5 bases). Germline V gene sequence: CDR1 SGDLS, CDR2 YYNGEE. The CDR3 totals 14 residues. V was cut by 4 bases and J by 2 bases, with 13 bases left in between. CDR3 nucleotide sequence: TGTGCCAGCAGCCTGTCAGGGTTAGCCTACGAGCAGTACTTC. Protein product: CASSLSGLAYEQYF.

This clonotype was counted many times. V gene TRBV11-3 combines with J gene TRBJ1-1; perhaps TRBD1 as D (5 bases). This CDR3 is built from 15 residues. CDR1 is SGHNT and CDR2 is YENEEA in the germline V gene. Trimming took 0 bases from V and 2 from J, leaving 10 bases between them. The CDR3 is CASSLEPGTNTEAFF. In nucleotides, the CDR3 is TGTGCCAGCAGCTTAGAACCGGGGACTAACACTGAAGCTTTCTTT.

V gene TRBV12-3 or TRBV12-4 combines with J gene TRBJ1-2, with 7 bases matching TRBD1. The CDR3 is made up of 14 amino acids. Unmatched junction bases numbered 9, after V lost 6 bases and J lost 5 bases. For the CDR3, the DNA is TGTGCCAGCAGCATAAGTGGACAGGTATATGGCTACACCTTC. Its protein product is CASSISGQVYGYTF.

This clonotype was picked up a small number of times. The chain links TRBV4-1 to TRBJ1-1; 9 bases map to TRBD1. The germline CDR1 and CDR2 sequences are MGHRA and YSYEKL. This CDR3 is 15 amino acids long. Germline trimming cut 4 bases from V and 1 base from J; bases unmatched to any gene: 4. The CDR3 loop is CASSRPDRGNTEAFF. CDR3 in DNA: TGCGCCAGCAGCCGCCCGGACAGGGGGAACACTGAAGCTTTCTTT.

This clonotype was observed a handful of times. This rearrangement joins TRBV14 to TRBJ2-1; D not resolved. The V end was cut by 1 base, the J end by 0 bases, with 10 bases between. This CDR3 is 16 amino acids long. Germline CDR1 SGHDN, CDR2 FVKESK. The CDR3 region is CASSQVTLSSYNEQFF. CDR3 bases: TGTGCCAGCAGCCAAGTTACGCTAAGCTCCTACAATGAGCAGTTCTTC.

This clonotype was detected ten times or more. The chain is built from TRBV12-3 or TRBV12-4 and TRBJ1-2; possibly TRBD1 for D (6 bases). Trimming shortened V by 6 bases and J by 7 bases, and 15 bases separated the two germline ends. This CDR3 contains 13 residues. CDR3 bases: TGTGCCAGCAGGAAGTCAGGGGTCACTGGCTACACCTTC. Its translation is CASRKSGVTGYTF.